These 4 T cell receptor beta chains were sequenced from one sample in a study of blood T cell repertoires in COVID-19. The method was immunoSEQ multiplex PCR; TCRdb's version includes in-frame clones alone and lacks a portion of them. This table has a few hundred thousand clones, 80% to 90% appearing once. Specimen: PBMCs or T cells enriched from blood (not recorded which). The origin of the receptors is a man aged 25 to 40 who had recovered from COVID-19.

The chain joins TRBV5-5 to TRBJ1-2; 9 bases align to TRBD1. CDR1 and CDR2 (germline): SGHKS, YYEKEE (reference sequence). This CDR3 contains 15 residues. V gave up 4 bases and J gave up 1 base; unmatched junction bases: 5. CDR3: CASSLLDRGNYGYTF. In DNA form, the CDR3 reads TGTGCCAGCAGCCTTCTGGACAGGGGTAACTATGGCTACACCTTC.

The rearrangement joins TRBV3-1 (or the pseudogene TRBV3-2) to TRBJ2-3, with D tentatively TRBD2 (6 bases). Germline assignment: CDR1 LGHDT and CDR2 YNNKEL (reference sequence). V lost 6 bases and J lost 1, with 14 bases in between. The CDR3 contains 15 residues. Written as DNA, the CDR3 is TGTGCCAGCAGGCGACCGTGGGGGGGCACAGATACGCAGTATTTT. It codes for CASRRPWGGTDTQYF.

The chain links TRBV6-1 to TRBJ2-2, with D possibly being TRBD1 (5 bases). Trimming took off 3 bases at V and 2 bases at J, with 10 bases between the two ends. The CDR3 has 15 amino acids. The germline gives CDR1 MNHNS, CDR2 SASEGT. CDR3 DNA sequence: TGTGCCAGCAGTGAGGTCCAGGGTAACACCGGGGAGCTGTTTTTT. This encodes CASSEVQGNTGELFF.

This chain links TRBV11-2 with TRBJ2-5; the D gene is possibly TRBD2 (7 bases). Germline lookup yields CDR1 SGHAT and CDR2 FQNNGV. CDR3 length equals 16 residues. V dropped 5 bases and J dropped 1 base, with 17 bases sitting between them. The chain's CDR3 is CASSGGGGPTQETQYF. DNA for the CDR3: TGTGCCAGCAGCGGAGGGGGGGGACCCACCCAAGAGACCCAGTACTTC.